Each of the 24 T cell receptor beta chains below was sequenced from the same sample in a study of shared clonotypes between healthy human individuals. Libraries were prepared by immunoSEQ multiplex PCR; TCRdb keeps only in-frame clonotypes and omits some of them. The data hold hundreds of thousands of clones, with around 73% observed a single time. The source material was memory CD4+ T cells sorted from blood. Subset described: CD45RA-negative fraction. Receptors were obtained from a woman in her thirties in good health.

This clone was counted between two and nine times. A much bigger clone sits one base away, suggesting this may be a read error. The sample carries other DNA sequences with the same CDR3. V gene TRBV7-3 combines with J gene TRBJ1-1, with 7 nucleotides matching TRBD1. This CDR3 is built from 13 residues. With 4 bases clipped from V and 3 bases from J, the junction kept 2 bases outside the gene matches. Germline CDR1 and CDR2: SGHTA and FQGTGA. This chain's CDR3 is CASSSQGDTEAFF. The CDR3 region has the DNA TGTGCCAGCAGCTCTCAGGGGGACACTGAAGCTTTCTTT.

The chain uses TRBV2 and TRBJ1-1; D uncertain. CDR1 and CDR2 (germline): SNHLY, FYNNEI. CDR3 length: 16 residues. V lost 3 bases, J lost 4 bases, and 18 bases lay in between. The chain's CDR3 is CASSESRREGGTEAFF. The CDR3 region has the DNA TGTGCCAGCAGTGAGTCGCGGAGGGAGGGCGGCACTGAAGCTTTCTTT.

The V gene is TRBV13, the J gene TRBJ2-5; D is ambiguous. Germline lookup yields CDR1 PRHDT and CDR2 FYEKMQ (reference sequence). Between the trimmed V and J ends, which lost 5 bases and 5 bases, there was a span of 18 bases. The CDR3 is 15 residues long. The CDR3 DNA follows: TGTGCCAGCAGCCGCCGGAGTGGGGTCGGGGAGACCCAGTACTTC. It codes for CASSRRSGVGETQYF. Together with reference TRBV13 and TRBJ2-5, the CDR3 gives the full variable domain: AAGVIQSPRHLIKEKRETATLKCYPIPRHDTVYWYQQGPGQDPQFLISFYEKMQSDKGSIPDRFSAQQFSDYHSELNMSSLELGDSALYFCASSRRSGVGETQYFGPGTRLLVL.

The chain carries TRBV2 and TRBJ1-5; D is unclear. V lost 4 bases to trimming and J lost 4 bases, with 8 bases between them. The CDR3 spans 13 residues. Per germline, CDR1 SNHLY and CDR2 FYNNEI. CDR3 sequence (DNA): TGTGCCAGCAGTGGGGCCCGAAATCAGCCCCAGCATTTT. It is translated as CASSGARNQPQHF.

This chain joins TRBV29-1 and TRBJ2-1, with D perhaps TRBD1 or TRBD2 (5 bases each). This CDR3 contains 10 residues. CDR1 and CDR2 (germline): SQVTM, ANQGSEA. Trimming left V 4 bases short and J 16 bases short, with 14 bases between. The CDR3 DNA follows: TGCAGCGTTGCCGTGGGGGTCCCCTTCTTC. This gives the protein CSVAVGVPFF.

The gene calls are TRBV6-6 and TRBJ2-1; 12 bases line up with TRBD2. Germline V gene lookup returns CDR1 MNHNY and CDR2 SVGAGI (reference sequence). J was trimmed by 6 bases and V by 6 bases; bases with no gene match: 6. This CDR3 spans 15 amino acids. This CDR3 reads CASRALAGGINEQFF. The CDR3 DNA reads as TGTGCCAGCAGGGCACTAGCGGGAGGAATCAATGAGCAGTTCTTC.

This clone was seen more than once but under ten times. The chain has TRBV4-1 and TRBJ2-1; TRBD1 aligns across 9 bases. The germline V gene has CDR1 MGHRA and CDR2 YSYEKL. The V segment lost 0 bases and the J segment 3 bases; nucleotides outside the gene matches: 9. This CDR3 has 18 amino acids. This CDR3 reads CASSQDLRTGVGYNEQFF. For the CDR3, the DNA is TGCGCCAGCAGCCAAGATCTCAGGACAGGGGTAGGCTACAATGAGCAGTTCTTC.

This clone was found a few times. The chain recombines TRBV6-1 with TRBJ2-1, with 15 positions matching TRBD2. Per germline, CDR1 MNHNS and CDR2 SASEGT. Losses at the gene ends were 1 base for V and 0 bases for J; bases not matched to a gene: 7. This CDR3 is built from 20 residues. CDR3 amino acids: CASSEGGTSGRIGSYNEQFF. Here the CDR3 DNA reads TGTGCCAGCAGTGAAGGGGGGACTAGCGGGAGGATCGGCTCCTACAATGAGCAGTTCTTC.

V gene TRBV28 combines with J gene TRBJ2-2; 9 nucleotides line up with TRBD2. The junction had 4 bases not matched to a gene; V was cut back by 2 bases and J by 3 bases. The V gene's germline CDR1 is MDHEN and CDR2 SYDVKM. This CDR3 is 16 amino acids long. DNA for the CDR3: TGTGCCAGCAGTTTACGGATAGCGGGAGACACCGGGGAGCTGTTTTTT. Its translation: CASSLRIAGDTGELFF.

This clone has just a few counts. The rearrangement links TRBV5-1 to TRBJ2-6, with D unclear. This CDR3 is 12 amino acids long. Between the trimmed V and J ends, which lost 7 bases and 3 bases, there was a span of 5 bases. The V gene's germline CDR1 is SGHRS and CDR2 YFSETQ. Written as DNA, the CDR3 is TGCGCCAGCGCGAGTGGGGCCAACGTCCTGACTTTC. This translates into CASASGANVLTF.

The chain links TRBV5-6 to TRBJ2-4; D is tentatively TRBD1 or TRBD2 (6 bases each). V was cut by 1 base and J by 7 bases, with 21 bases left in between. This CDR3 is 17 amino acids long. CDR1 is SGHDT, CDR2 YYEEEE, per germline. CDR3 sequence: CASSLSDRTWAGNIQYF. DNA of the CDR3: TGTGCCAGCAGCTTGAGTGACAGGACCTGGGCGGGGAACATTCAGTACTTC.

This clone appeared once. This chain links TRBV10-3 with TRBJ2-2; D gene uncertain. This CDR3 is built from 14 residues. The germline CDR1 and CDR2 sequences are ENHRY and SYGVKD. Between the trimmed V and J ends, which lost 6 bases and 5 bases, there was a span of 13 bases. CDR3: CAIRPTVQTGELFF. In nucleotides, the CDR3 is TGTGCCATCAGGCCGACTGTCCAAACCGGGGAGCTGTTTTTT.

With respect to this clone: This CDR3 is also generated by other DNA sequences in the sample. V usage is TRBV15 and J usage is TRBJ1-2; D ambiguous. Trimming removed 3 bases from V and 4 bases from J, with 6 bases in between. This CDR3 spans 12 amino acids. The germline gives CDR1 LNHNV, CDR2 YYDKDF (reference sequence). The CDR3 is CATSRDLYGYTF. The CDR3, as DNA: TGTGCCACCAGCAGGGATCTCTATGGCTACACCTTC.

This clone was picked up one time. This chain links TRBV5-1 with TRBJ1-2; D is unclear. Germline CDR1 and CDR2: SGHRS and YFSETQ. The CDR3 runs 14 residues. V was pared by 1 base and J by 0 bases, with 7 bases between. The CDR3 region has the DNA TGCGCCAGCAGCTTGCGCATGGCTAACTATGGCTACACCTTC. Its translation: CASSLRMANYGYTF. Looking up the rest from reference TRBV5-1 and TRBJ1-2 gives the full variable domain: KAGVTQTPRYLIKTRGQQVTLSCSPISGHRSVSWYQQTPGQGLQFLFEYFSETQRNKGNFPGRFSGRQFSNSRSEMNVSTLELGDSALYLCASSLRMANYGYTFGSGTRLTVV.

This rearrangement joins TRBV19 to TRBJ1-5, with 7 bases lining up with TRBD1. V shed 2 bases, J shed 11 bases, and the junction held 9 bases outside the gene matches. Germline assignment: CDR1 LNHDA and CDR2 SQIVND (reference sequence). The CDR3 loop spans 14 amino acids. The CDR3 nucleotides are TGTGCCAGTAGTATACGGCAGGGGGGACTGACCCAGCATTTT. Its translation: CASSIRQGGLTQHF. The variable domain in full, completed from reference TRBV19 and TRBJ1-5, reads DGGITQSPKYLFRKEGQNVTLSCEQNLNHDAMYWYRQDPGQGLRLIYYSQIVNDFQKGDIAEGYSVSREKKESFPLTVTSAQKNPTAFYLCASSIRQGGLTQHFGDGTRLSIL.

V and J are TRBV19 and TRBJ2-7; D not resolved. The CDR3 spans 12 residues. V was trimmed by 1 base and J by 5 bases, leaving 6 bases between them. CDR1 is LNHDA, CDR2 SQIVND, per germline (reference sequence). The CDR3 reads CASSIGQDEQYF. CDR3 coding DNA: TGTGCCAGTAGTATAGGGCAGGACGAGCAGTACTTC. The whole variable domain, filled in from reference TRBV19 and TRBJ2-7, reads DGGITQSPKYLFRKEGQNVTLSCEQNLNHDAMYWYRQDPGQGLRLIYYSQIVNDFQKGDIAEGYSVSREKKESFPLTVTSAQKNPTAFYLCASSIGQDEQYFGPGTRLTVT.

V gene TRBV19 combines with J gene TRBJ1-1; TRBD1 agrees at 7 bases. The CDR3 sequence is 11 residues long. V lost 8 bases to trimming and J lost 11 bases; unmatched junction nucleotides: 8. The germline V gene has CDR1 LNHDA and CDR2 SQIVND (reference sequence). The CDR3 DNA reads as TGTGCCAGTGGGACAGCCCGGGGGGCTTTCTTT. Residues: CASGTARGAFF.

In regard to this clone: A single base separates this from a much larger clone, so it may be a read error. Other DNA sequences in the same sample also yield this CDR3. J is TRBJ2-5 and V is TRBV7-8; D not certain. V was cut by 1 base and J by 2 bases, with 5 bases left in between. Germline V gene data show CDR1 as SGHVS and CDR2 as FQNEAQ. The CDR3 loop spans 13 amino acids. The CDR3 DNA reads TGTGCCAGCAGCTTAGGGCAGCAAGAGACCCAGTACTTC. Translation: CASSLGQQETQYF.

The chain joins TRBV28 to TRBJ1-1; D unclear. The V gene lost 5 bases and the J gene lost 8 bases, with 21 bases spanning the gap. Looked up from germline, CDR1 is MDHEN and CDR2 is SYDVKM. The CDR3 spans 15 residues. The CDR3 DNA follows: TGTGCCAGCAGTCGCCCCTTTGGGCTGGGAAGAGAAGCTTTCTTT. This codes for CASSRPFGLGREAFF.

The V call is TRBV28, the J call TRBJ2-7; 12 bases fit TRBD1. CDR1 and CDR2 from the germline V gene are MDHEN and SYDVKM. The CDR3 loop spans 15 amino acids. With V trimmed by 5 bases and J by 4 bases, 6 bases remained unmatched. The CDR3 here is CASSTEGQGAYEQYF. The CDR3 bases are TGTGCCAGCAGTACCGAGGGACAGGGGGCTTACGAGCAGTACTTC.

CDR3 amino acids: CASSYAGTGGHEQYF. The CDR3 DNA follows: TGTGCCAGCAGTTACGCCGGGACAGGGGGTCACGAGCAGTACTTC. The J gene is TRBJ2-7, the V gene TRBV6-5; 11 positions match TRBD1. Germline values: CDR1 MNHEY, CDR2 SVGAGI. CDR3 length equals 15 residues. Trimming at V came to 2 bases and at J to 5 bases, leaving 5 bases not matched to a gene.

This chain links TRBV7-2 with TRBJ2-7, with no clear D. There are 14 residues in the CDR3. Trimming removed 1 base from V and 1 base from J, with 8 bases in between. Germline CDR1 reads SGHTA; CDR2 reads FQGNSA. The CDR3 here is CASSLGLLSYEQYF. The CDR3 bases are TGTGCCAGCAGCTTAGGACTTTTATCCTACGAGCAGTACTTC.

Turning to this clone: The sample holds other DNA sequences that translate to the same CDR3. The V and J genes are TRBV7-2 and TRBJ2-1; D gene uncertain. Trimming took 1 base from V and 4 from J, leaving 11 bases between them. The CDR3 length is 15 residues. Germline assignment: CDR1 SGHTA and CDR2 FQGNSA. This chain's CDR3 is CASSLGTRLYNEQFF. CDR3 nucleotides: TGTGCCAGCAGCTTAGGCACGAGACTGTACAATGAGCAGTTCTTC.

The chain's CDR3 is CAWGTTGCSGNTIYF. As DNA, the CDR3 is TGTGCCTGGGGAACGACAGGCTGTTCTGGAAACACCATATATTTT. The chain links TRBV30 to TRBJ1-3; D possibly corresponds to TRBD1 (6 bases). The CDR3 contains 15 residues. Germline V lookup: CDR1 GTSNPN, CDR2 SVGIG (reference sequence). V was shortened by 5 bases and J by 1 base, with 15 bases between the two germline ends.